Listed below are T cell receptor beta chains from one sample, sequenced in a study of T cell responses to AZD1222 COVID-19 vaccine. TCRdb keeps only in-frame clones here, not all; method: immunoSEQ multiplex PCR. Of about 150,000 clones in the sample, about 93% were seen once. This specimen consisted of peripheral blood, obtained 28 days after the second AZD1222 dose. These receptors were taken from an adult who received the AZD1222 COVID-19 vaccine. CDR3s include the opening cysteine and the closing phenylalanine or tryptophan. A D gene is named only where the DNA matches it firmly. Part of the rows lack a size; the others show once, few, many or a class for expanded clones.

j_call d_call clone_size v_call cdr3_aa cdr3_nt
TRBJ2-5 TRBD2 NA TRBV2 CASSAGGLAGPPETQYF TGTGCCAGCAGTGCAGGGGGACTAGCGGGACCCCCAGAGACCCAGTACTTC
TRBJ1-4 NA NA TRBV7-9 CASSLGRPTNEKLFF TGTGCCAGCAGCCTAGGACGGCCAACTAATGAAAAACTGTTTTTT
TRBJ1-2 NA NA TRBV4-1 CASSPGTNSHYGYTF TGCGCCAGCAGCCCCGGGACGAACTCCCACTATGGCTACACCTTC
TRBJ2-1 NA NA TRBV11-2 CASSLAGGGNEQFF TGTGCCAGCAGCTTAGCTGGGGGAGGCAATGAGCAGTTCTTC
TRBJ2-1 TRBD1 NA TRBV29-1 CSFRGQGYNEQFF TGCAGCTTCCGGGGACAGGGTTACAATGAGCAGTTCTTC
TRBJ2-1 NA NA TRBV5-1 CASYLGLSYNEQFF TGCGCCAGCTACCTCGGACTCTCCTACAATGAGCAGTTCTTC
TRBJ2-7 TRBD2 once TRBV18 CASSPQPSGSYEQYF TGTGCCAGCTCACCACAGCCTAGCGGATCCTACGAGCAGTACTTC
TRBJ1-2 NA NA TRBV19 CASTQTVPNYGYTF TGTGCCAGTACCCAGACAGTTCCTAACTATGGCTACACCTTC
TRBJ2-1 TRBD2 NA TRBV7-8 CASSSQLAGAINEQFF TGTGCCAGCAGCTCCCAACTAGCGGGAGCGATCAATGAGCAGTTCTTC
TRBJ1-3 TRBD1 NA TRBV7-8 CASSLEGRGLGNTIYF TGTGCCAGCAGCTTAGAGGGCAGGGGGCTTGGAAACACCATATATTTT
TRBJ1-2 TRBD1 NA TRBV7-8 CASTPAGGYGYTF TGTGCCAGCACCCCCGCAGGGGGCTATGGCTACACCTTC
TRBJ1-1 NA once TRBV6-1 CASSEAHSRVNTEAFF TGTGCCAGCAGTGAAGCGCATTCCAGGGTTAACACTGAAGCTTTCTTT
TRBJ2-7 NA NA TRBV5-1 CASSASGLYEQYF TGCGCCAGCAGCGCATCAGGGTTGTACGAGCAGTACTTC
TRBJ2-1 NA few TRBV3-1/TRBV3-2 CASSQGVAEQFF TGTGCCAGCAGCCAAGGGGTGGCGGAGCAGTTCTTC
TRBJ1-1 NA NA TRBV14 CASSQDLQGEAFF TGTGCCAGCAGCCAAGATCTGCAGGGAGAAGCTTTCTTT
TRBJ1-1 NA NA TRBV4-1 CASSQARTGWTEAFF TGCGCCAGCAGCCAAGCGCGAACAGGGTGGACTGAAGCTTTCTTT
TRBJ1-6 TRBD1 NA TRBV27 CASSPWTGGLPLHF TGTGCCAGCAGTCCTTGGACAGGGGGCCTACCCCTCCACTTT
TRBJ1-4 NA NA TRBV6-5 CATGTLNEKLFF TGTGCCACCGGGACACTGAATGAAAAACTGTTTTTT
TRBJ2-3 TRBD2 NA TRBV24-1 CAVGNGTSGPTDTQYF TGTGCCGTCGGCAATGGGACTAGCGGACCCACAGATACGCAGTATTTT
TRBJ1-2 NA NA TRBV5-1 CASSLREQGGYTF TGCGCCAGCAGCTTGAGGGAGCAGGGTGGCTACACCTTC
TRBJ1-1 NA NA TRBV21-1 CASSKSEDLTEAFF TGTGCCAGCAGCAAATCGGAGGACCTGACTGAAGCTTTCTTT
TRBJ2-2 TRBD2 NA TRBV29-1 CSAQTSGTGELFF TGCAGCGCCCAGACTAGCGGCACCGGGGAGCTGTTTTTT
TRBJ1-1 NA NA TRBV5-1 CASSLRPGPGTEAFF TGCGCCAGCAGCTTGAGGCCAGGCCCTGGCACTGAAGCTTTCTTT
TRBJ2-7 TRBD2 once TRBV2 CASSGLAGGEQYF TGTGCCAGCAGTGGACTAGCGGGAGGCGAGCAGTACTTC
TRBJ2-5 NA NA TRBV5-1 CASSPGGETQYF TGCGCCAGCAGCCCCGGAGGGGAGACCCAGTACTTC
TRBJ1-5 NA NA TRBV2 CASSETGWQPQHF TGTGCCAGCAGTGAGACAGGTTGGCAGCCCCAGCATTTT
TRBJ1-2 NA NA TRBV27 CASSGAGSDPYGYTF TGTGCCAGCAGTGGGGCCGGGTCAGACCCCTATGGCTACACCTTC
TRBJ2-7 NA NA TRBV5-6 CASSSDFEQYF TGTGCCAGCAGCTCGGACTTCGAGCAGTACTTC
TRBJ1-2 NA NA TRBV11-2 CASGLPYGYTF TGTGCCAGCGGTTTGCCCTATGGCTACACCTTC
TRBJ2-2 NA NA TRBV9 CASSVVAGTTGELFF TGTGCCAGCAGCGTAGTGGCGGGAACTACCGGGGAGCTGTTTTTT
TRBJ2-5 TRBD2 NA TRBV6-5 CAKDGRDRNQETQYF TGTGCCAAGGACGGGAGGGATAGGAACCAAGAGACCCAGTACTTC
TRBJ1-2 TRBD1 NA TRBV19 CASSAGQGGYGYTF TGTGCCAGTAGTGCGGGACAGGGTGGCTATGGCTACACCTTC
TRBJ1-2 NA NA TRBV7-9 CASSPEGYTF TGTGCCAGCAGCCCCGAAGGCTACACCTTC
TRBJ1-1 TRBD1 NA TRBV2 CASTGQGAETEAFF TGTGCCAGCACCGGACAGGGGGCGGAGACTGAAGCTTTCTTT
TRBJ1-1 NA NA TRBV30 CAWSQGLGTEAFF TGTGCCTGGAGCCAGGGTCTAGGCACTGAAGCTTTCTTT
TRBJ1-2 NA NA TRBV12-3/TRBV12-4 CACALGRGYTF TGTGCCTGCGCCCTGGGTCGAGGCTACACCTTC
TRBJ2-1 TRBD2 NA TRBV9 CASSVDLRLASPHNEQFF TGTGCCAGCAGCGTAGATCTGCGACTAGCGTCCCCTCACAATGAGCAGTTCTTC
TRBJ2-1 TRBD2 NA TRBV19 CASSMGTSGYNEQFF TGTGCCAGTAGTATGGGGACTAGCGGTTACAATGAGCAGTTCTTC
TRBJ2-3 NA NA TRBV2 CASSDTGTDTQYF TGTGCCAGCAGTGACACAGGCACAGATACGCAGTATTTT
TRBJ2-1 TRBD2 once TRBV18 CASSPSGTSAFNWAYNEQFF TGTGCCAGCTCACCCTCGGGGACTAGCGCGTTTAATTGGGCCTACAATGAGCAGTTCTTC
TRBJ2-1 TRBD2 NA TRBV14 CASSLTSGMYHEQFF TGTGCCAGCAGCCTTACTAGCGGGATGTACCATGAGCAGTTCTTC
TRBJ2-7 NA once TRBV6-5 CASTPPLGYEQYF TGTGCCAGCACCCCCCCCTTGGGGTACGAGCAGTACTTC
TRBJ2-2 NA once TRBV12-3/TRBV12-4 CASSPGTGELFF TGTGCCAGCAGTCCCGGGACTGGGGAGCTGTTTTTT
TRBJ2-2 NA NA TRBV14 CASSQDSYTGELFF TGTGCCAGCAGCCAAGACAGCTACACCGGGGAGCTGTTTTTT